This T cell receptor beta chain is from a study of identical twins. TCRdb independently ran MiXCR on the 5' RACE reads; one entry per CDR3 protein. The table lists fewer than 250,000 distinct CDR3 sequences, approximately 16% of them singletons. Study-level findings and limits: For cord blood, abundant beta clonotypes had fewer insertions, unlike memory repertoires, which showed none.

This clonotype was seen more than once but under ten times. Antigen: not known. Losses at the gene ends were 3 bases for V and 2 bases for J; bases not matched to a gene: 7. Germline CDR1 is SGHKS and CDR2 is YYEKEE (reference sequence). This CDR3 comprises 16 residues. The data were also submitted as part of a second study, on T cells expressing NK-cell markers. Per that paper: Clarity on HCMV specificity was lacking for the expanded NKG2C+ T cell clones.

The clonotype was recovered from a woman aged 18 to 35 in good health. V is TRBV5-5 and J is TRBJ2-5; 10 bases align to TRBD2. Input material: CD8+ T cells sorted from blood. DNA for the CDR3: TGTGCCAGCAGCTCGGGGACTAGCGACAGACAAGAGACCCAGTACTTC. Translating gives CASSSGTSDRQETQYF.